This passage covers 2 T cell receptor beta chains from one sample sequenced in a study of T cells in localized non-small cell lung cancer. TCRdb keeps only in-frame clones here, not all; method: immunoSEQ multiplex PCR. The sample includes around 40,000 clones, about 85% of them seen just once. Sequencing used peripheral blood, obtained before any cancer treatment. The receptors stem from a woman between 18 and 49 years old with stage III lung adenocarcinoma.

V usage is TRBV19 and J usage is TRBJ1-6; D is unresolved. This CDR3 comprises 12 residues. In germline, CDR1 is LNHDA, CDR2 SQIVND (reference sequence). The V gene lost 3 bases and the J gene lost 7 bases, with 4 bases spanning the gap. CDR3 sequence: CASSIRNSPLHF. CDR3 DNA: TGTGCCAGTAGTATCCGAAATTCACCCCTCCACTTT.

In this sample, this clone turned up a few times. The J gene is TRBJ1-3, the V gene TRBV27, with D perhaps matching TRBD1 (6 bases). Germline CDR1 and CDR2: MNHEY and SMNVEV (reference sequence). This CDR3 has 17 amino acids. V was trimmed by 5 bases and J by 6 bases, leaving 23 bases between them. CDR3 nucleotides: TGTGCCAGCAGTCCCATGGGACAATCCGCCTTCTCAAACACCATATATTTT. Its translation: CASSPMGQSAFSNTIYF.